The 30 T cell receptor beta chains given below trace back to one sample, sequenced in a study of Tregs in tolerant kidney transplant recipients. Profiled with immunoSEQ multiplex PCR; TCRdb holds only in-frame clones, not every one. Of roughly 250,000 clones in the sample, about 86% are singletons; the top ten hold around 0.64%. The sequencing input was CD4+ T cells from blood. The receptors here all came from a human donor in good health.

The chain joins TRBV2 to TRBJ2-2; D possibly corresponds to TRBD1 (5 bases). This CDR3 contains 12 residues. Deletions cut 7 bases from V and 5 bases from J, with 8 bases between. Germline V gene lookup returns CDR1 SNHLY and CDR2 FYNNEI. CDR3 amino acids: CASKTATGELFF. The CDR3, as DNA: TGTGCCAGCAAGACAGCTACCGGGGAGCTGTTTTTT.

This clone was seen just once. The rearrangement links TRBV29-1 to TRBJ2-5; TRBD2 agrees at 9 bases. After removal of 4 bases from V and 5 bases from J, the junction contained 5 bases not matched to a gene. Per the germline V gene, CDR1 is SQVTM and CDR2 is ANQGSEA. The CDR3 sequence is 13 residues long. CDR3 in DNA: TGCAGCGTTGGGGTAGCGGGAGTTGAGACCCAGTACTTC. Amino acid sequence: CSVGVAGVETQYF.

The rearrangement joins TRBV9 to TRBJ2-2, with a possible D match to TRBD1 (6 bases). Trimming left V 0 bases short and J 2 bases short, with 11 bases between. Germline values: CDR1 SGDLS, CDR2 YYNGEE. This CDR3 region has 16 residues. DNA of the CDR3: TGTGCCAGCAGCGTAGATGGGGGCCCCAACACCGGGGAGCTGTTTTTT. Amino acids: CASSVDGGPNTGELFF.

This chain links TRBV30 with TRBJ1-4; D is undetermined. This CDR3 comprises 13 residues. CDR1 and CDR2 (germline): GTSNPN, SVGIG (reference sequence). V lost 7 bases to trimming and J lost 3 bases, with 12 bases between them. The CDR3 here is CALPSAANEKLFF. The CDR3 nucleotides are TGTGCCTTACCCAGCGCGGCTAATGAAAAACTGTTTTTT.

V usage is TRBV7-9 and J usage is TRBJ1-1; 8 bases agree with TRBD1. The CDR3 spans 15 residues. The V and J ends lost 1 base and 5 bases, in that order; junction bases with no gene match: 6. Per germline, CDR1 SEHNR and CDR2 FQNEAQ (reference sequence). This CDR3 reads CASSLGDRRGTEAFF. As DNA, the CDR3 is TGTGCCAGCAGCTTAGGGGACAGGCGAGGGACTGAAGCTTTCTTT.

For the CDR3, the DNA is TGCGCCAGCCCCCGTCGGGGGACAGGGTTTCATGAGCAGTTCTTC. Its protein product is CASPRRGTGFHEQFF. The chain carries TRBV23-1 and TRBJ2-1, with 9 bases fitting TRBD1. TRBV23-1 is assigned to the ORF class and has an uncertain function. The CDR3 contains 15 residues. With V trimmed by 8 bases and J by 8 bases, 13 bases remained unmatched.

The V gene is TRBV20-1, the J gene TRBJ1-2; the D is unclear. V was cut by 3 bases and J by 6 bases, with 5 bases left in between. Germline CDR1 reads DFQATT; CDR2 reads SNEGSKA (reference sequence). The CDR3 has 10 amino acids. This CDR3 is CSARSDGYTF. As DNA, the CDR3 is TGCAGTGCTAGGAGTGATGGCTACACCTTC.

The sample holds a few counts of this clone. V is TRBV6-1 and J is TRBJ1-3; the D is unclear. The CDR3 spans 12 residues. Germline loops: CDR1 MNHNS, CDR2 SASEGT. V was cut by 6 bases and J by 4 bases, with 7 bases left in between. Written as DNA, the CDR3 is TGTGCCAGCAGGATGGGGGGAAACACCATATATTTT. Translated, it gives CASRMGGNTIYF.

Worth noting for this clone: Other DNA sequences from this sample encode an identical CDR3 as well. The genes are TRBV2 and TRBJ2-7; the D is unclear. CDR1 SNHLY and CDR2 FYNNEI come from the germline V gene. The CDR3 extends over 11 amino acids. V lost 4 bases to trimming and J lost 1 base, with 2 bases between them. CDR3 residues: CASSVSYEQYF. DNA of the CDR3: TGTGCCAGCAGTGTGTCCTACGAGCAGTACTTC.

This rearrangement joins TRBV2 to TRBJ2-2; 9 nucleotides align to TRBD1. Germline V gene lookup returns CDR1 SNHLY and CDR2 FYNNEI. The CDR3 runs 16 residues. The ends lost 7 bases at V and 7 bases at J; junction bases unmatched: 13. The CDR3 reads CASTPRGQGLVGELFF. The CDR3 bases are TGTGCCAGCACCCCTAGAGGACAGGGGTTAGTCGGGGAGCTGTTTTTT.

The chain couples TRBV30 to TRBJ1-4; 9 bases agree with TRBD1. The CDR3 consists of 12 residues. V lost 4 bases to trimming and J lost 12 bases; unmatched junction nucleotides: 6. The germline V gene encodes CDR1 GTSNPN and CDR2 SVGIG (reference sequence). The CDR3 reads CAWNGDRVELFF. DNA of the CDR3: TGTGCCTGGAATGGGGACAGGGTTGAACTGTTTTTT.

The V call is TRBV11-2, the J call TRBJ2-3; D could derive from TRBD1 or TRBD2 (5 bases each). There are 12 residues in the CDR3. V lost 8 bases to trimming and J lost 2 bases, with 8 bases between them. Germline V gene lookup returns CDR1 SGHAT and CDR2 FQNNGV. The CDR3: CASGGFTDTQYF. CDR3 nucleotide sequence: TGTGCCAGCGGGGGTTTCACAGATACGCAGTATTTT.

The chain recombines TRBV6-1 with TRBJ2-1; 8 bases align to TRBD2. The germline gives CDR1 MNHNS, CDR2 SASEGT. Trimming cost V 10 bases and J 9 bases; bases outside gene matches: 14. This CDR3 has 14 amino acids. CDR3 DNA: TGTGCCACGCGAGGGGGAGCGGGAGTGGGTGAGCAGTTCTTC. Amino acid sequence: CATRGGAGVGEQFF.

The CDR3 nucleotides read TGTGCCAGCAGGGGGGGTCATGGCGCCGCAGATACGCAGTATTTT. Its translation: CASRGGHGAADTQYF. The genes are TRBV28 and TRBJ2-3, with D tentatively TRBD2 (6 bases). This CDR3 is 15 amino acids long. V lost 6 bases to trimming and J lost 4 bases, with 17 bases between them. The germline V gene has CDR1 MDHEN and CDR2 SYDVKM. Full variable domain (outside the CDR3, taken from reference TRBV28 and TRBJ2-3): DVKVTQSSRYLVKRTGEKVFLECVQDMDHENMFWYRQDPGLGLRLIYFSYDVKMKEKGDIPEGYSVSREKKERFSLILESASTNQTSMYLCASRGGHGAADTQYFGPGTRLTVL.

This chain links TRBV27 with TRBJ2-3, with 7 bases that match TRBD2. V lost 2 bases and J lost 0; bases outside the gene matches: 14. The CDR3 extends over 19 amino acids. The germline V gene has CDR1 MNHEY and CDR2 SMNVEV (reference sequence). The CDR3 loop reads CASSLRRAGARFSTDTQYF. The CDR3 DNA reads TGTGCCAGCAGTTTAAGGAGGGCGGGAGCGCGATTTAGCACAGATACGCAGTATTTT.

CDR3 region: CASSPAASTDTQYF. CDR3 nucleotides: TGTGCCAGCAGCCCAGCGGCGAGCACAGATACGCAGTATTTT. This rearrangement joins TRBV11-3 to TRBJ2-3, with D tentatively TRBD2 (5 bases). Germline V gives CDR1 SGHNT, CDR2 YENEEA. The germline V and J ends were trimmed by 5 bases and 0 bases, with 9 bases remaining between them. The CDR3 spans 14 residues.

This chain links TRBV6-5 with TRBJ2-3; perhaps TRBD1 as D (6 bases). From germline, CDR1 is MNHEY and CDR2 SVGAGI. V lost 6 bases and J 2 bases, leaving 12 bases between the germline ends. There are 14 residues in the CDR3. Here the CDR3 reads CASRTGRPTDTQYF. The CDR3 bases are TGTGCCAGCAGAACAGGGAGACCCACAGATACGCAGTATTTT.

This clone was counted a few times. J is TRBJ2-2 and V is TRBV5-6; TRBD2 might be the D (6 bases). This CDR3 comprises 14 residues. Germline CDR1 reads SGHDT; CDR2 reads YYEEEE. V was clipped by 3 bases and J by 4 bases, with 10 bases between them. This CDR3 reads CASSSTSSTGELFF. CDR3 DNA sequence: TGTGCCAGCAGCTCGACTAGTTCCACCGGGGAGCTGTTTTTT.

The V call is TRBV9, the J call TRBJ1-1, with D maybe TRBD1 (5 bases). Germline CDR1 and CDR2: SGDLS and YYNGEE. V lost 4 bases, J lost 1 base, and 11 bases lay in between. The CDR3 is 14 amino acids. The CDR3 nucleotides are TGTGCCAGCAGCTTCGGGACGGGGAACACTGAAGCTTTCTTT. Its protein is CASSFGTGNTEAFF.

J is TRBJ1-5 and V is TRBV10-3; D may be TRBD1 (5 bases). The germline CDR1 and CDR2 sequences are ENHRY and SYGVKD. V gave up 2 bases and J gave up 3 bases, with 8 bases separating them. CDR3 length: 14 residues. In DNA, the CDR3 is TGTGCCATCAGTGAGGGGGGTGCCAATCAGCCCCAGCATTTT. This translates into CAISEGGANQPQHF.

The chain employs TRBV19 and TRBJ1-5; no definite D call. The V end lost 3 bases, the J end lost 4 bases, and 4 bases lay between the germline ends. Per the germline V gene, CDR1 is LNHDA and CDR2 is SQIVND (reference sequence). The CDR3 runs to 12 residues. The CDR3 bases are TGTGCCAGTAGTATGTGGAATCAGCCCCAGCATTTT. It specifies CASSMWNQPQHF.

The chain recombines TRBV5-4 with TRBJ2-2; D may be TRBD1 or TRBD2 (5 bases each). The ends were cut back, 4 bases at V and 4 bases at J, with 17 bases in the middle. This CDR3 contains 16 residues. Germline assignment: CDR1 SGHNT and CDR2 YYREEE (reference sequence). In DNA form, the CDR3 reads TGTGCCAGCAGCCCCGAAGGGGACGGGATCACCGGGGAGCTGTTTTTT. It is translated as CASSPEGDGITGELFF.

The rearrangement uses TRBV6-5 and TRBJ1-1; 8 bases match TRBD1. Trimming cost V 5 bases and J 0 bases; bases outside gene matches: 5. Germline V gene lookup returns CDR1 MNHEY and CDR2 SVGAGI. This CDR3 has 15 amino acids. The CDR3 bases are TGTGCCAGCAGTCAAGACAGGGGCTTGAACACTGAAGCTTTCTTT. Translation: CASSQDRGLNTEAFF.

This chain joins TRBV30 and TRBJ2-1; 7 bases agree with TRBD2. Germline CDR1 is GTSNPN and CDR2 is SVGIG (reference sequence). This CDR3 comprises 16 residues. V lost 0 bases, J lost 4 bases, and 9 bases stayed unmatched. CDR3 in amino acids: CAWSVALAKRYNEQFF. In DNA form, the CDR3 reads TGTGCCTGGAGTGTAGCACTAGCGAAAAGGTACAATGAGCAGTTCTTC.

The count of this clone is one. The chain has TRBV11-3 and TRBJ2-5; TRBD2 agrees at 14 bases. Looked up from germline, CDR1 is SGHNT and CDR2 is YENEEA. After removal of 5 bases from V and 5 bases from J, the junction contained 1 base not matched to a gene. CDR3 length: 14 amino acids. The CDR3 loop is CASSRTSGGETQYF. The CDR3 DNA sequence: TGTGCCAGCAGCCGGACTAGCGGGGGGGAGACCCAGTACTTC. Supplemented by reference TRBV11-3 and TRBJ2-5, the full variable domain reads EAGVVQSPRYKIIEKKQPVAFWCNPISGHNTLYWYLQNLGQGPELLIRYENEEAVDDSQLPKDRFSAERLKGVDSTLKIQPAELGDSAVYLCASSRTSGGETQYFGPGTRLLVL.

The rearrangement links TRBV6-1 to TRBJ2-7; 9 bases are shared with TRBD2. The junction had 6 bases not matched to a gene; V was cut back by 7 bases and J by 2 bases. CDR1 MNHNS and CDR2 SASEGT come from the germline V gene. The CDR3 is 14 amino acids. CDR3 loop: CASKEAGGPYEQYF. Here the CDR3 DNA reads TGTGCCAGCAAAGAGGCGGGGGGGCCCTACGAGCAGTACTTC.

The chain couples TRBV29-1 to TRBJ1-2; D is uncertain. The V end lost 2 bases, the J end lost 5 bases, and 9 bases lay between the germline ends. The length of the CDR3 is 12 residues. Germline-derived CDR1 and CDR2 are SQVTM and ANQGSEA. CDR3: CSVERAGYGYTF. The DNA for the CDR3 is TGCAGCGTTGAACGGGCAGGATATGGCTACACCTTC.

The chain employs TRBV18 and TRBJ1-1; D is uncertain. The CDR3 runs 14 residues. Trimming stripped 2 bases from V and 1 base from J, with 8 bases between. Germline lookup yields CDR1 KGHSH and CDR2 LQKENI. The CDR3 sequence is CASSPVSRNTEAFF. The CDR3 DNA sequence: TGTGCCAGCTCACCAGTTTCCAGGAACACTGAAGCTTTCTTT.

This clone was recorded a few times. The chain is built from TRBV6-1 and TRBJ2-7; 7 nucleotides align to TRBD1. The CDR3 has 14 amino acids. V lost 4 bases and J lost 2; bases outside the gene matches: 5. The germline gives CDR1 MNHNS, CDR2 SASEGT. The CDR3 loop reads CASSARDSPYEQYF. The CDR3 DNA follows: TGTGCCAGCAGTGCTCGGGACAGTCCCTACGAGCAGTACTTC.

The V and J genes are TRBV5-5 and TRBJ1-1; D perhaps matches TRBD1 (5 bases). Germline loops: CDR1 SGHKS, CDR2 YYEKEE (reference sequence). Trimming cost V 0 bases and J 4 bases, with 13 bases left between them. CDR3 size: 15 residues. DNA of the CDR3: TGTGCCAGCAGCTTGGCCAGGCCGGGGGGCACTGAAGCTTTCTTT. It specifies CASSLARPGGTEAFF. Variable domain in full (rest from reference TRBV5-5 and TRBJ1-1): DAGVTQSPTHLIKTRGQQVTLRCSPISGHKSVSWYQQVLGQGPQFIFQYYEKEERGRGNFPDRFSARQFPNYSSELNVNALLLGDSALYLCASSLARPGGTEAFFGQGTRLTVV.